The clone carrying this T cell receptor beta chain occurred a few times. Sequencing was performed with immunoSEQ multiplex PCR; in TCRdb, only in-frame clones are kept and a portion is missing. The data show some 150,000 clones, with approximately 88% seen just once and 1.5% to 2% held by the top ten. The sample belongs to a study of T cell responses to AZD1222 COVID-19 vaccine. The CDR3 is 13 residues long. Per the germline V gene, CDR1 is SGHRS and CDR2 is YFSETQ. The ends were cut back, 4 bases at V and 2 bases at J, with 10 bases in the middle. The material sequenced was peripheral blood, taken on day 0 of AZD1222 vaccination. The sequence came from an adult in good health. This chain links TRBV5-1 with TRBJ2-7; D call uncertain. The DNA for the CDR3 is TGCGCCAGCAGCATGGACCGCCCCTACGAGCAGTACTTC. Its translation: CASSMDRPYEQYF.